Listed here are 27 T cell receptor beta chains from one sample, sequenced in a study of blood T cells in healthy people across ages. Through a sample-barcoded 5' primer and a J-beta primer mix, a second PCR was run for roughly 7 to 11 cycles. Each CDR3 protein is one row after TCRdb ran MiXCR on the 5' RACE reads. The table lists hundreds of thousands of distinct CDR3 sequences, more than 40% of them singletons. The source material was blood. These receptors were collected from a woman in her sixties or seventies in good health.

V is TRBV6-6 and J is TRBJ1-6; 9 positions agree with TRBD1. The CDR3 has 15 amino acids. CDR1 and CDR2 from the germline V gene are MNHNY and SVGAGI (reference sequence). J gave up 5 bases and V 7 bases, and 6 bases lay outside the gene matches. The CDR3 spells CASNRQGVNNSPLHF. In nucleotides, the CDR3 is TGTGCCAGCAATCGACAGGGGGTAAATAATTCACCCCTCCACTTT.

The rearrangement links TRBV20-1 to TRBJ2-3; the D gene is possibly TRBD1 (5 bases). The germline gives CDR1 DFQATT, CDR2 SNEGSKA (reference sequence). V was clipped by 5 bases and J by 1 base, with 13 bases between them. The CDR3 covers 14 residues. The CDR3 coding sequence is TGCAGTGCTCCAGGAAGGGGTCGCACAGATACGCAGTATTTT. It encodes CSAPGRGRTDTQYF.

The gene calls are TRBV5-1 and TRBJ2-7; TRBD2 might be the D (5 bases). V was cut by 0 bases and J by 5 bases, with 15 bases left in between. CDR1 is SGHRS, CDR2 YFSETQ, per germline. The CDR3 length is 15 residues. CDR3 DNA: TGCGCCAGCAGCTTGGCGGGATTAGAGATGGACGAGCAGTACTTC. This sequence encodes CASSLAGLEMDEQYF.

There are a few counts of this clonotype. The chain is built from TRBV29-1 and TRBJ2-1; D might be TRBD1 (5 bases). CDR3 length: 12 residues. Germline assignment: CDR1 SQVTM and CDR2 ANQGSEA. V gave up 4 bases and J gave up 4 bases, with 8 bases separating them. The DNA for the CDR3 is TGCAGCGTTGCAGCAGGGTACAATGAGCAGTTCTTC. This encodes CSVAAGYNEQFF.

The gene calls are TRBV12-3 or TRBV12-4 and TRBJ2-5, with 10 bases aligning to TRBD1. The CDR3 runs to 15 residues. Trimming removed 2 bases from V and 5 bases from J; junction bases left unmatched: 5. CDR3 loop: CASSLLGTGVETQYF. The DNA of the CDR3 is TGTGCCAGCAGTTTATTAGGGACAGGGGTGGAGACCCAGTACTTC.

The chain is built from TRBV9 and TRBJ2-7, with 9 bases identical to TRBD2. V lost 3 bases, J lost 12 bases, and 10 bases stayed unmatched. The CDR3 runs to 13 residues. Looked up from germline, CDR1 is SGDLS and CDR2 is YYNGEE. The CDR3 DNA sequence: TGTGCCAGCAGCGGATCCTTAGCGGGAGATAGGTACTTC. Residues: CASSGSLAGDRYF.

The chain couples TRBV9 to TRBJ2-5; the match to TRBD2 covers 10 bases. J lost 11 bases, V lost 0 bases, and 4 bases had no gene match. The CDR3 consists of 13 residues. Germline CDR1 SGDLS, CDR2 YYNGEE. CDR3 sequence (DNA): TGTGCCAGCAGCGTAGCCCTAGCGGGAGAGCAGTACTTC. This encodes CASSVALAGEQYF.

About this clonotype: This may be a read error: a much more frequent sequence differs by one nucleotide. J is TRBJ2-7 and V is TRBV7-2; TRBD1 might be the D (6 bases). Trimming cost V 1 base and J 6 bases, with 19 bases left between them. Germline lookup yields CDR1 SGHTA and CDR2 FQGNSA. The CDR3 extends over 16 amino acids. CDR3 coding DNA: TGTGCCAGCAGCTTAGACGTCGTGGGGACAAGCTTCGAGCAGTACTTC. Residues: CASSLDVVGTSFEQYF.

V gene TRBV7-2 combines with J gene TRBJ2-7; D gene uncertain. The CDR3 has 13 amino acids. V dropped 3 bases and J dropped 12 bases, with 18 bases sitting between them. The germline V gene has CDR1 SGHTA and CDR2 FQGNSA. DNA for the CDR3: TGTGCCAGCAGCTTGTACCGCGTTTCGGACCCGTACTTC. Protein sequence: CASSLYRVSDPYF. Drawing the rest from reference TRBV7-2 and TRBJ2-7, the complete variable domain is GAGVSQSPSNKVTEKGKDVELRCDPISGHTALYWYRQSLGQGLEFLIYFQGNSAPDKSGLPSDRFSAERTGGSVSTLTIQRTQQEDSAVYLCASSLYRVSDPYFGPGTRLTVT.

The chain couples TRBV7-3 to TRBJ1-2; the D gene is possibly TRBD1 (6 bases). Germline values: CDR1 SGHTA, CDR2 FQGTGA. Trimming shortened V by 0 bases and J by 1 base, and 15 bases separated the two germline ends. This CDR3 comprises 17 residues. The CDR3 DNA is TGTGCCAGCAGCTTAACGGGCGCGGCAGGGGATAACTATGGCTACACCTTC. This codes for CASSLTGAAGDNYGYTF. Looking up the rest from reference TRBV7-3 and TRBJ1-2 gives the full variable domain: GAGVSQTPSNKVTEKGKYVELRCDPISGHTALYWYRQSLGQGPEFLIYFQGTGAADDSGLPNDRFFAVRPEGSVSTLKIQRTERGDSAVYLCASSLTGAAGDNYGYTFGSGTRLTVV.

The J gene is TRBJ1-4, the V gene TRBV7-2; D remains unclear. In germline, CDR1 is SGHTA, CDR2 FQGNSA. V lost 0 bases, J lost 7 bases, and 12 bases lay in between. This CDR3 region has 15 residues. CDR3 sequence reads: CASSLAGSGSEKLFF. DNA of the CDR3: TGTGCCAGCAGCTTAGCAGGGTCGGGTAGTGAAAAACTGTTTTTT.

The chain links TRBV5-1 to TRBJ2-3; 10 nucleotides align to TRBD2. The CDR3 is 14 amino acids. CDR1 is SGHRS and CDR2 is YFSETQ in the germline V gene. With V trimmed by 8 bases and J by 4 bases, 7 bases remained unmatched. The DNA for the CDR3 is TGCGCCAGTAGAGCGGGAGGGCCCCCAGATACGCAGTATTTT. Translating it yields CASRAGGPPDTQYF.

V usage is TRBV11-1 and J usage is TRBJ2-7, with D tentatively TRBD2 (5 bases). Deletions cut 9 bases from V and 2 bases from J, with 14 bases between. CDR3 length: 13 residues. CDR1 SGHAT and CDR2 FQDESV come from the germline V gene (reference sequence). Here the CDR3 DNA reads TGTGCCAGTCGGGGTGGAATTGCCTACGAGCAGTACTTC. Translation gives CASRGGIAYEQYF.

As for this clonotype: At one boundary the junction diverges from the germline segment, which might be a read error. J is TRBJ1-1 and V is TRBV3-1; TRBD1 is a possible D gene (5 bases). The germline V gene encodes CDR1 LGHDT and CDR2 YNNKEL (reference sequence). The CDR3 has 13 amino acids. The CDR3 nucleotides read TGTGTCAGCAGCCATGACGGGACTCGCGAAGCTTTCTTT. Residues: CVSSHDGTREAFF.

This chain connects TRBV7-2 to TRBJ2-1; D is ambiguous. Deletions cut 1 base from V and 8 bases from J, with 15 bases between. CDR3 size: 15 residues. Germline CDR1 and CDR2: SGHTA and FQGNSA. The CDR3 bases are TGTGCCAGCAGCTTAGTGCGTCCCGCCTGGGATGAGCAGTTCTTC. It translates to CASSLVRPAWDEQFF.

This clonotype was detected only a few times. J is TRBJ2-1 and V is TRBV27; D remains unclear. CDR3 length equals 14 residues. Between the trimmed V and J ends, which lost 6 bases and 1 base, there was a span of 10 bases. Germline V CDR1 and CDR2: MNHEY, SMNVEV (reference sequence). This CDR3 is CASRKGRSYNEQFF. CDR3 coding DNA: TGTGCCAGCAGGAAGGGTAGGTCCTACAATGAGCAGTTCTTC.

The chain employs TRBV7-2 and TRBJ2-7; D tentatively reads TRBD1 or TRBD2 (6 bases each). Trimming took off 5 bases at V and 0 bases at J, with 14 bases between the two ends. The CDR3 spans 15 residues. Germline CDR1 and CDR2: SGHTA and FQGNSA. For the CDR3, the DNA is TGTGCCAGCAGCCCCCAGGGGACTTACTCCTACGAGCAGTACTTC. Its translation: CASSPQGTYSYEQYF.

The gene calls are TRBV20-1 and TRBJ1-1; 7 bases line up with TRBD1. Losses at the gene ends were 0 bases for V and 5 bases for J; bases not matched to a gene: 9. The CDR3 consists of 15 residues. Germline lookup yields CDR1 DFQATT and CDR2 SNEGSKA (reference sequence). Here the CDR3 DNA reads TGCAGTGCTAGAGATCGGAGGGGGCGATTTACTGAAGCTTTCTTT. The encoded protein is CSARDRRGRFTEAFF.

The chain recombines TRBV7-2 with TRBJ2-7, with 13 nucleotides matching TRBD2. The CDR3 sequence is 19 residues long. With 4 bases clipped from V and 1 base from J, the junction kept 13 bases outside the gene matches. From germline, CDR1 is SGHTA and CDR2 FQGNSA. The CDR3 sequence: CASSSGLAGVKVFSYEQYF. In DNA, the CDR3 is TGTGCCAGCAGCTCCGGACTAGCGGGAGTAAAAGTATTTTCCTACGAGCAGTACTTC. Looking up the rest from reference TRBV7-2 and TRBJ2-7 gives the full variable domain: GAGVSQSPSNKVTEKGKDVELRCDPISGHTALYWYRQSLGQGLEFLIYFQGNSAPDKSGLPSDRFSAERTGGSVSTLTIQRTQQEDSAVYLCASSSGLAGVKVFSYEQYFGPGTRLTVT.

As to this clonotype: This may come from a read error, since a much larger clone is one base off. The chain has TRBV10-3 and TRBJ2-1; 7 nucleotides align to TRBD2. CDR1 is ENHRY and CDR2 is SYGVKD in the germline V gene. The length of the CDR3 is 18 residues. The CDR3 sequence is CAISGGWEAGMSVGERFF. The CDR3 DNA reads TGTGCCATCAGTGGGGGTTGGGAAGCGGGAATGTCGGTGGGTGAGCGGTTCTTC.

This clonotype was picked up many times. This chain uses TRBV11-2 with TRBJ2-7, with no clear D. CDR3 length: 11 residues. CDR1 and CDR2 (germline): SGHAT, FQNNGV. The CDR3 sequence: CATGREYEQYF. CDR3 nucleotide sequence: TGTGCTACCGGCAGAGAGTACGAGCAGTACTTC.

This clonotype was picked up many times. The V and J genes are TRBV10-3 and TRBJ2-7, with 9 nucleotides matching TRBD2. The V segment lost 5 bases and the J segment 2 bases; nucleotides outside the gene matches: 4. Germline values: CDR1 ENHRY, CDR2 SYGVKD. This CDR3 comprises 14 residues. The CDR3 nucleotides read TGTGCCATCAGTTTAGCGGGAGAAACCTACGAGCAGTACTTC. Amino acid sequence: CAISLAGETYEQYF.

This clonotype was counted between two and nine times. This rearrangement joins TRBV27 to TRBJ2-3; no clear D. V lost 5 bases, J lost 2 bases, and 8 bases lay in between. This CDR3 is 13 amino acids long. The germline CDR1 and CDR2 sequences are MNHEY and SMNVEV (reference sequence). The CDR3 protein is CASSELLTDTQYF. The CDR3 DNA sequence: TGTGCCAGCAGTGAACTCCTCACAGATACGCAGTATTTT.

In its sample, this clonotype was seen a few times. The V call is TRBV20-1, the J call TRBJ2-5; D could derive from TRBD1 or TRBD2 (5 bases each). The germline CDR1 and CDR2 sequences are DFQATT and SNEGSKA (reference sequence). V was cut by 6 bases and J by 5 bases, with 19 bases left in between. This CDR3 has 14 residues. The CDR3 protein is CSASRVSGRETQYF. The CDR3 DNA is TGCAGTGCCAGCCGGGTCTCGGGACGGGAGACCCAGTACTTC.

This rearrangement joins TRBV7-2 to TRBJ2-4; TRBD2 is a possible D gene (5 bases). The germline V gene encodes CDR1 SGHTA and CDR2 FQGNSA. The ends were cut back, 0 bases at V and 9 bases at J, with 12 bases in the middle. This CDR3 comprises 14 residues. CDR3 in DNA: TGTGCCAGCAGCTTAGCCCGCGCTGGGAGCATTCAGTACTTC. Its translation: CASSLARAGSIQYF. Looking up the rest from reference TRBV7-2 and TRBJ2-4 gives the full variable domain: GAGVSQSPSNKVTEKGKDVELRCDPISGHTALYWYRQSLGQGLEFLIYFQGNSAPDKSGLPSDRFSAERTGGSVSTLTIQRTQQEDSAVYLCASSLARAGSIQYFGAGTRLSVL.

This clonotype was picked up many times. The CDR3, as DNA: TGCAGTGCCTGGTGGGTCTCCTACAATGAGCAGTTCTTC. It translates to CSAWWVSYNEQFF. The rearrangement joins TRBV20-1 to TRBJ2-1; the D is unclear. V lost 6 bases to trimming and J lost 0 bases, with 9 bases between them. CDR3 length equals 13 residues. In germline, CDR1 is DFQATT, CDR2 SNEGSKA (reference sequence).

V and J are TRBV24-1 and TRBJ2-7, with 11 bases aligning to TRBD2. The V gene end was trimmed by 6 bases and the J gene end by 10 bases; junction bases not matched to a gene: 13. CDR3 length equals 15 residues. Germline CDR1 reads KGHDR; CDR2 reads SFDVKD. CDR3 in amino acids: CATSQTSGSGNEQYF. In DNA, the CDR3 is TGTGCCACCAGTCAAACTAGCGGGAGTGGCAATGAACAGTACTTC.